This T cell receptor (beta chain) was sequenced in a study of blood T cell repertoires in COVID-19. On the study more broadly: Samples came from the United States, Italy and Spain, spanning acute and convalescent COVID-19. From T cells, B-cell-depleted T cells, or PBMCs came the material, which was cDNA or gDNA.

The V and J ends lost 6 bases and 5 bases, in that order; junction bases with no gene match: 5. Germline CDR1 and CDR2: MNHEY and SMNVEV (reference sequence). This CDR3 comprises 15 residues. Assay used: immunoSEQ multiplex PCR; TCRdb lists only in-frame clones, some missing. This table has roughly 330,000 clones, about 90% appearing once. The chain has TRBV27 and TRBJ2-3; 13 bases are shared with TRBD2. The sample taken for sequencing was PBMCs or T cells enriched from blood (not recorded which). The sequence derives from a woman in her twenties or thirties who had recovered from COVID-19. CDR3 amino acids: CASRLAGGPVDTQYF. CDR3 DNA: TGTGCCAGCAGACTAGCGGGGGGGCCGGTAGATACGCAGTATTTT.